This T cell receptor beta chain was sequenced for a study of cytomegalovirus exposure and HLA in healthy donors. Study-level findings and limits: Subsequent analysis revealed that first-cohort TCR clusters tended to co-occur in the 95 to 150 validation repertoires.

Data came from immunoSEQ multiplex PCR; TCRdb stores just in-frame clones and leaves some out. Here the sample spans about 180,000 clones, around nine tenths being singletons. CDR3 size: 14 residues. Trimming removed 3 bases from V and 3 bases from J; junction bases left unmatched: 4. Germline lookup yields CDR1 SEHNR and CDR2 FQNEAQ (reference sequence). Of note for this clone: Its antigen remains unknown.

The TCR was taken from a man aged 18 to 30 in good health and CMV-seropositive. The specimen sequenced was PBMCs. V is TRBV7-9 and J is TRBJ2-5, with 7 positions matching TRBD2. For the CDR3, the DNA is TGTGCCAGCAGCTTGTTTGCGGGGGAAGAGACCCAGTACTTC. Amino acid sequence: CASSLFAGEETQYF.